These T cell receptor beta chains were read from a single sample in a study of Tregs in tolerant kidney transplant recipients. TCRdb keeps only in-frame clones here, not all; method: immunoSEQ multiplex PCR. The data contain roughly 250,000 clones, about 80% of them singletons. The sequenced material came from CD4+ T cells from blood. The receptors stem from a human donor in good health. CDR3s include the opening cysteine and the closing phenylalanine or tryptophan. D genes are given only for firm matches.

CDR3aa,d_gene,v_gene,j_gene
CASSLQPREGQTQYF,TRBD2,TRBV7-6,TRBJ2-5
CSALGNEQFF,-,TRBV20-1,TRBJ2-1
CASSLRGQETQYF,-,TRBV7-3,TRBJ2-5
CASSLEILSSYNEQFF,-,TRBV7-2,TRBJ2-1
CASSTSTLSTDTQYF,-,TRBV9,TRBJ2-3
CASSPPTSTDTQYF,-,TRBV18,TRBJ2-3
CASSTIRTAYSGNTIYF,-,TRBV11-2,TRBJ1-3
CASSPTVPRSGANVLTF,-,TRBV18,TRBJ2-6
CASSPRRGKNQPQHF,-,TRBV18,TRBJ1-5
CASRLAGGAMTEAFF,TRBD1,TRBV5-4,TRBJ1-1
CASKRGGVSTEAFF,-,TRBV5-1,TRBJ1-1
CASSQPTGTPYNEQFF,TRBD1,TRBV4-2,TRBJ2-1
CASSPGTGVGYTF,TRBD1,TRBV2,TRBJ1-2
CASTLAGIHTGELFF,-,TRBV21-1,TRBJ2-2
CASSESSGTSGTDTQYF,TRBD2,TRBV10-1,TRBJ2-3
CASSNRPTSGGHIPLNYEQYF,-,TRBV21-1,TRBJ2-7
CASSFPAGAFGYGELFF,-,TRBV5-6,TRBJ2-2
CASSLGITEITDTQYF,-,TRBV7-9,TRBJ2-3
CASSVSYEQYF,-,TRBV2,TRBJ2-7
CASSSDREKDQPQHF,TRBD1,TRBV5-4,TRBJ1-5
CASSASRRGNTIYF,-,TRBV19,TRBJ1-3
CASSQKPPEGARSYEQYF,-,TRBV23-1,TRBJ2-7
CASSRGPGTGELFF,-,TRBV11-1,TRBJ2-2
CASSYYQEGRNIQYF,-,TRBV6-5,TRBJ2-4
CASRPNWGQRTDTQYF,-,TRBV7-8,TRBJ2-3
CASSERARTGELFF,-,TRBV2,TRBJ2-2
CAWSLPFRVRQPQHF,-,TRBV30,TRBJ1-5
CASGFGPRDTQYF,-,TRBV12-5,TRBJ2-3
CASSLKDRGGQYF,-,TRBV5-6,TRBJ2-3
CASSPRVLAIDTQYF,-,TRBV4-1,TRBJ2-3
CATRGNSGANVLTF,-,TRBV5-4,TRBJ2-6
CASSSQTGAGNTEAFF,TRBD1,TRBV7-2,TRBJ1-1
CAWSVGGSSDEQFF,-,TRBV30,TRBJ2-1
CASSAGRRSSGNTIYF,-,TRBV6-1,TRBJ1-3
CASSLGDGDQPQHF,-,TRBV5-1,TRBJ1-5
CASSLDGRAAKYEQYF,-,TRBV5-1,TRBJ2-7
CASSPHERDPYNEQFF,TRBD2,TRBV7-9,TRBJ2-1
CASSPDSPHSYEQYF,-,TRBV5-1,TRBJ2-7
CASSLATGRDTQYF,-,TRBV5-5,TRBJ2-3
CASRLLEWDTEAFF,-,TRBV5-1,TRBJ1-1
CASSLDREGPRSYGYTF,-,TRBV5-6,TRBJ1-2
CATMTGFYGKLFF,-,TRBV6-5,TRBJ1-4
CASSLDATRSTDTQYF,-,TRBV5-1,TRBJ2-3
CASSAGTGLERPQHF,-,TRBV6-1,TRBJ1-5
CASSIQGADYGYTF,TRBD1,TRBV5-1,TRBJ1-2
CASSDPGRPDTQYF,TRBD2,TRBV6-4,TRBJ2-3
CATSAGGTRETQYF,TRBD2,TRBV15,TRBJ2-5
CASREGYSNQPQHF,-,TRBV27,TRBJ1-5
CASSHGGTGNEQFF,-,TRBV18,TRBJ2-1
CASTASPGQGYNEQFF,-,TRBV7-8,TRBJ2-1
CASSQDIGSGRQETQYF,TRBD2,TRBV4-1,TRBJ2-5
CASSLVGSGELFF,-,TRBV5-1,TRBJ2-2
CASSQGYGYTF,-,TRBV23-1,TRBJ1-2